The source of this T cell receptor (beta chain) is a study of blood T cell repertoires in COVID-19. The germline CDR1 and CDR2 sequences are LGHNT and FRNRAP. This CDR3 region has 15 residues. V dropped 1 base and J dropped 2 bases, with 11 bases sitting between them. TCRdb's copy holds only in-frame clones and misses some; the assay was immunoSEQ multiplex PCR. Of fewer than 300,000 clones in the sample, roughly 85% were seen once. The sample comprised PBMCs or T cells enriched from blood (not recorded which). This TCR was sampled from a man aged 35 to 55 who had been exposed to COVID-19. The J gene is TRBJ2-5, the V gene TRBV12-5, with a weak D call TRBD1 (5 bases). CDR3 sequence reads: CASGLGQGLQETQYF. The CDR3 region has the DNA TGTGCTAGTGGTTTGGGGCAGGGCCTACAAGAGACCCAGTACTTC.